Below, 12 T cell receptor beta chains from the same sample are listed, as sequenced in a study of T cells in Graves' hyperthyroidism and ophthalmopathy. The TCR beta CDR3 regions underwent amplification using RNA transcripts as the source. Using the HTBI primer set, a first-round RT-PCR was run on the TCR CDR3. Each CDR3 protein is one row after TCRdb ran MiXCR on the multiplex PCR reads. Here the sample spans hundreds of thousands of distinct CDR3 sequences, approximately 15% being singletons. What was sequenced was blood. The receptors originated from a woman aged 25 to 39 with Graves' hyperthyroidism.

This clonotype has a count of ten or more. The rearrangement uses TRBV12-5 and TRBJ1-1; TRBD1 agrees at 7 bases. The CDR3 runs 12 residues. Trimming took 1 base from V and 7 from J; bases not matched to a gene: 0. The V gene's germline CDR1 is LGHNT and CDR2 FRNRAP. The CDR3 is CASGLDRGEAFF. The CDR3 DNA reads as TGTGCTAGTGGTTTGGACAGGGGTGAAGCTTTCTTT.

This clonotype has just a few counts. The chain joins TRBV3-1 to TRBJ2-1; TRBD1 matches at 10 bases. The J segment lost 5 bases and the V segment lost 7 bases, leaving 11 bases of the junction unmatched. The germline V gene encodes CDR1 LGHDT and CDR2 YNNKEL (reference sequence). This CDR3 has 16 amino acids. The CDR3 DNA reads as TGTGCCAGCATGTCGGTGACAGGGGGCTCGCACAATGAGCAGTTCTTC. This gives the protein CASMSVTGGSHNEQFF.

This sequence joins TRBV3-2 and TRBJ2-1; the table's D gene call, TRBD2, was not cross checked with the DNA. TRBV3-2 is an annotated pseudogene. The CDR3 extends over 16 amino acids. This CDR3 is CASQKVAVTGRDEQFF. The CDR3 DNA sequence: TGTGCCAGCCAAAAAGTCGCGGTCACGGGGAGGGATGAGCAGTTCTTC.

This clonotype was counted ten times or more. The V and J genes are TRBV20-1 and TRBJ1-2; maybe TRBD1 (6 bases). The CDR3 length is 14 residues. Trimming took 3 bases from V and 7 from J, leaving 18 bases between them. Germline CDR1 is DFQATT and CDR2 is SNEGSKA (reference sequence). The CDR3 loop reads CSASNGWRGPGYTF. The CDR3 DNA reads TGCAGTGCTAGTAACGGCTGGCGGGGGCCTGGCTACACCTTC.

This clonotype has ten or more counts. The chain joins TRBV7-2 to TRBJ2-7; 10 nucleotides match TRBD1. CDR3 length equals 13 residues. V shed 4 bases, J shed 9 bases, and the junction held 6 bases outside the gene matches. Germline V gene sequence: CDR1 SGHTA, CDR2 FQGNSA. The CDR3 protein is CASSSPGQGSQYF. In nucleotides, the CDR3 is TGTGCCAGCAGCTCACCGGGACAGGGGTCGCAGTACTTC.

DNA for the CDR3: TGTGCCAGCAGCCTAGCGGGAGGGCCGGAGAATGAGCAGTTCTTC. Residues: CASSLAGGPENEQFF. The V call is TRBV6-2 or TRBV6-3, the J call TRBJ2-1; TRBD2 aligns across 12 bases. J was trimmed by 7 bases and V by 6 bases; bases with no gene match: 7. There are 15 residues in the CDR3. Germline-derived CDR1 and CDR2 are MNHEY and SVGEGT.

In the case of this clonotype: One junction end does not reproduce the germline sequence, and a read error may be involved. The chain employs TRBV7-9 and TRBJ2-5; 7 bases align to TRBD1. Germline lookup yields CDR1 SEHNR and CDR2 FQNEAQ (reference sequence). The CDR3 sequence is 13 residues long. The CDR3 is CASSDRDQEAQYF. Written as DNA, the CDR3 is TGTGCCAGCAGTGACAGGGACCAAGAGGCCCAGTACTTC.

Ten or more counts support this clonotype. The J gene is TRBJ2-2, the V gene TRBV7-9; 11 bases map to TRBD2. The CDR3 contains 16 residues. Trimming took 6 bases from V and 4 from J; bases not matched to a gene: 7. CDR1 and CDR2 (germline): SEHNR, FQNEAQ (reference sequence). This CDR3 reads CASRKNGLAGTGELFF. The CDR3 DNA reads TGTGCCAGCAGAAAAAACGGACTAGCGGGCACCGGGGAGCTGTTTTTT.

The chain uses TRBV6-1 and TRBJ1-1; 8 positions agree with TRBD1. The CDR3 length is 14 residues. Trimming took 6 bases from V and 1 from J; bases not matched to a gene: 4. The V gene's germline CDR1 is MNHNS and CDR2 SASEGT. DNA of the CDR3: TGTGCCAGCAGCCGGACAGGGCAGAACACTGAAGCTTTCTTT. It yields the protein CASSRTGQNTEAFF.

This clonotype has a count of ten or more. The gene calls are TRBV6-1 and TRBJ2-7, with 9 bases fitting TRBD1. This CDR3 comprises 15 residues. In germline, CDR1 is MNHNS, CDR2 SASEGT. J gave up 3 bases and V 8 bases, and 11 bases lay outside the gene matches. The CDR3 is CASGPSGTGRYEQYF. In DNA, the CDR3 is TGTGCCAGCGGGCCTTCCGGGACAGGGCGCTACGAGCAGTACTTC.

Only a few counts were recorded for this clonotype. J is TRBJ1-1 and V is TRBV6-5, with D perhaps TRBD1 (5 bases). V lost 4 bases and J lost 0, with 12 bases in between. The germline V gene encodes CDR1 MNHEY and CDR2 SVGAGI. The CDR3 is 15 amino acids. CDR3 loop: CASSFRAGMNTEAFF. The CDR3 DNA reads as TGTGCCAGCAGTTTCCGCGCAGGGATGAACACTGAAGCTTTCTTT.

Comments on this clonotype: One end of the junction is discordant with germline, which a read error may explain. This chain joins TRBV28 and TRBJ2-7; 9 bases line up with TRBD1. The length of the CDR3 is 15 residues. CDR1 and CDR2 from the germline V gene are MDHEN and SYDVKM. The CDR3 region is CASSKSQTGGYVQYF. CDR3 bases: TGTGCCAGCAGTAAGTCCCAGACAGGGGGGTACGTGCAGTACTTC.